The T cell receptor (beta chain) described here comes from a study of naive and memory T cell subsets. Study-wide points: Over 95% of naive TCR sequences appeared only once after error correction, unlike memory subsets. Possibly reflecting memory cells re-expressing CD45RA, a few larger clonotypes occurred in naive repertoires, especially CD8.

The beta constant-region primer was an equimolar mix of two oligonucleotides covering TRBC1 and TRBC2. Four rounds of PCR amplified the ligated cDNA using nested alpha and beta constant-region primers plus SP2. Ligation attached a single-stranded oligonucleotide with a 12-nucleotide UMI and the SP2 primer to the cDNA 3' end. MiXCR was run by TCRdb on the UMI-ligation and nested PCR reads, yielding one entry per CDR3 protein. The sample includes roughly 97,000 distinct CDR3 sequences, around 13% of them seen just once. Four subsets defined by CD45RA and CD27 were sorted after CD3, CD4, CD8 and live/dead staining. Worth noting for this clonotype: Its antigen is not identified.

The receptor was derived from a human donor in good health. Sequenced material: naive CD8+ T cells from blood.

For the CDR3, the DNA is TGTGCCAGCAGCCCGCCGAGACTGGGGCAAGAGACCCAGTACTTC. Translated: CASSPPRLGQETQYF. The gene calls are TRBV7-8 and TRBJ2-5, with D hard to call. The germline V gene has CDR1 SGHVS and CDR2 FQNEAQ. CDR3 size: 15 residues. V dropped 5 bases and J dropped 2 bases, with 15 bases sitting between them.